The following is a TCR beta chain sequence with its context. Sequenced by immunoSEQ multiplex PCR; TCRdb stores in-frame clones only, minus some. The data contain tens of thousands of clones, roughly 94% of them singletons. The data stem from a study of technical replicates of blood from a few donors. CDR3 length: 16 amino acids. CDR1 is SGDLS, CDR2 YYNGEE, per germline. J lost 4 bases, V lost 3 bases, and 10 bases had no gene match. Sequencing used T cells isolated from PBMCs. This sequence was found in a human donor in good health. This chain connects TRBV9 to TRBJ1-1; 9 bases line up with TRBD1. The CDR3 DNA reads as TGTGCCAGCAGCGGTTGGACAGGGGAAGTCGGCACTGAAGCTTTCTTT. It encodes CASSGWTGEVGTEAFF.